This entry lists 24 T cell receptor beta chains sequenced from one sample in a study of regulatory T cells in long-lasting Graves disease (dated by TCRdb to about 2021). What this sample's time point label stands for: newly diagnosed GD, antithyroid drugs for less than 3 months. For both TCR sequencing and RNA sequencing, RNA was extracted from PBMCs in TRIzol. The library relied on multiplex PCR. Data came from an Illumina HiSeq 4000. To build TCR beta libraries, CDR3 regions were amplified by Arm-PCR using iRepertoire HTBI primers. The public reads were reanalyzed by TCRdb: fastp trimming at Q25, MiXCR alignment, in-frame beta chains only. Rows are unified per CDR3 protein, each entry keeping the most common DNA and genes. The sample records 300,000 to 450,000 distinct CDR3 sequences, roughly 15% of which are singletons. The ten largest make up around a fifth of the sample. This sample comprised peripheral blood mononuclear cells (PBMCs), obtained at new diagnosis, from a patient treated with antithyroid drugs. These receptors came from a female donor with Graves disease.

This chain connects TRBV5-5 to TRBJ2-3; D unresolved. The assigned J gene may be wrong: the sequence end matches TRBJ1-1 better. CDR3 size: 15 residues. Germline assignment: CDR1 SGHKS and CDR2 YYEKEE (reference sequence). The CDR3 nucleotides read TGTGCCAGCAGCTTGTCCGACGTTGAGGTCACTGAAGCTTTCTTT. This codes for CASSLSDVEVTEAFF.

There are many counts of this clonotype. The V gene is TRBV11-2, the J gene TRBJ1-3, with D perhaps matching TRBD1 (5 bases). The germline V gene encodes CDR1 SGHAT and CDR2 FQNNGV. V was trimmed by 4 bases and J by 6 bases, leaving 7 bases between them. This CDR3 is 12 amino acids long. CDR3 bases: TGTGCCAGCAGCTCGACAGCAAACACCATATATTTT. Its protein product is CASSSTANTIYF.

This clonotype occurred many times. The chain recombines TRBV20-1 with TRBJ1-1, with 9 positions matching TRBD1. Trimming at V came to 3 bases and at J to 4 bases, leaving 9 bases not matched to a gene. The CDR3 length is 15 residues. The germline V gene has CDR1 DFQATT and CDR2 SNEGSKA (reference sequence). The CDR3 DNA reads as TGCAGTGCTAGGGTCTCGGGGACAGGGACCACTGAAGCTTTCTTT. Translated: CSARVSGTGTTEAFF.

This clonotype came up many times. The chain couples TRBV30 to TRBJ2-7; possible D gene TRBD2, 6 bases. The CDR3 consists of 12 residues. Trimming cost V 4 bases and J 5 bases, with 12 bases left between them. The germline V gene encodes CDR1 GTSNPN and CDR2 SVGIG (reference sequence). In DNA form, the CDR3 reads TGTGCCTGGACTGGGACTGGGAACGAGCAGTACTTC. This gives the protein CAWTGTGNEQYF.

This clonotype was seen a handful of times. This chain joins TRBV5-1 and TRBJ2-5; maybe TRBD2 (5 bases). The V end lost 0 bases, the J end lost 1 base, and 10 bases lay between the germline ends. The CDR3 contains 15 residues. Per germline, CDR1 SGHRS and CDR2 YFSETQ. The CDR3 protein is CASSLARGLQETQYF. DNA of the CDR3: TGCGCCAGCAGCTTGGCCCGGGGTCTCCAAGAGACCCAGTACTTC.

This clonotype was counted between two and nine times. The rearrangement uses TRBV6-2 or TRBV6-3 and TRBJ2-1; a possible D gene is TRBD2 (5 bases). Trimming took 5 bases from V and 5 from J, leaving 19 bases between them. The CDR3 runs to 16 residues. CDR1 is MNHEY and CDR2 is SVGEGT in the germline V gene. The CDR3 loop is CASSPRDGKANNEQFF. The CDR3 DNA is TGTGCCAGCAGTCCCCGAGACGGGAAGGCTAACAATGAGCAGTTCTTC.

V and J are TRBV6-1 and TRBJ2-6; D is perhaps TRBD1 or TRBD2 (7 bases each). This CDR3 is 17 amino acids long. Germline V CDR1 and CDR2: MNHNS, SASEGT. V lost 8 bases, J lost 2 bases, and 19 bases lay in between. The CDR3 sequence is CASGGDRQGPGANVLTF. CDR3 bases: TGTGCCAGCGGGGGGGACCGACAGGGACCTGGGGCCAACGTCCTGACTTTC.

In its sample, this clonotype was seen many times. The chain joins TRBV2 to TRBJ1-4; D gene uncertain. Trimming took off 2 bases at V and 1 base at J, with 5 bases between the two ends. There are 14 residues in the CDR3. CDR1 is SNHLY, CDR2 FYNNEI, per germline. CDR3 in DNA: TGTGCCAGCAGTGAAATTGGAACTAATGAAAAACTGTTTTTT. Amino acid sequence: CASSEIGTNEKLFF.

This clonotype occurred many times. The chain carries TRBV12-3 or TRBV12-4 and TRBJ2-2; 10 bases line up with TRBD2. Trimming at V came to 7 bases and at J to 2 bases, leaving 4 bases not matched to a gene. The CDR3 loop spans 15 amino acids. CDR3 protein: CASTPSGGNTGELFF. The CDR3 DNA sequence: TGTGCCAGCACACCTAGCGGGGGTAACACCGGGGAGCTGTTTTTT.

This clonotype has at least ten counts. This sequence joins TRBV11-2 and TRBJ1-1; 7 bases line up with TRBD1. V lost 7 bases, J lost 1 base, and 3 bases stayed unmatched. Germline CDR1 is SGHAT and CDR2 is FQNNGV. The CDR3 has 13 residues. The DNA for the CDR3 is TGTGCCAGCACCCAGGGGGGGAACACTGAAGCTTTCTTT. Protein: CASTQGGNTEAFF. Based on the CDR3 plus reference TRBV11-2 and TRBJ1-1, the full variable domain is EAGVAQSPRYKIIEKRQSVAFWCNPISGHATLYWYQQILGQGPKLLIQFQNNGVVDDSQLPKDRFSAERLKGVDSTLKIQPAKLEDSAVYLCASTQGGNTEAFFGQGTRLTVV.

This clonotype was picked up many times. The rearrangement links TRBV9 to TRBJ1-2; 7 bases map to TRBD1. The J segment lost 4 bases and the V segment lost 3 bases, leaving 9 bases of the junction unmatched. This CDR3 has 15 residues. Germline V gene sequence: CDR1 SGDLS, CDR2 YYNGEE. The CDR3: CASSGTGDSTYGYTF. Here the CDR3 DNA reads TGTGCCAGCAGCGGAACAGGGGATAGTACCTATGGCTACACCTTC.

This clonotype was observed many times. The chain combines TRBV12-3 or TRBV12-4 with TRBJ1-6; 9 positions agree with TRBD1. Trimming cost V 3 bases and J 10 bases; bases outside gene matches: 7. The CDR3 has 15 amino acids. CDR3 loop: CASSLDRGSDSPLHF. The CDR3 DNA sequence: TGTGCCAGCAGTTTGGACAGGGGTTCGGACTCACCCCTCCACTTT.

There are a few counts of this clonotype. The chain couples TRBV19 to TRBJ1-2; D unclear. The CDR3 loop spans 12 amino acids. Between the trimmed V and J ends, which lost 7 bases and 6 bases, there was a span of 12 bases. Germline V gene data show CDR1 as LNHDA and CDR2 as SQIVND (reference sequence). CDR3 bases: TGTGCCAGTACTTACCGAAGGAATGGCTACACCTTC. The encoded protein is CASTYRRNGYTF.

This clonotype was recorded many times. The CDR3 reads CASLTGNTEAFF. CDR3 nucleotides: TGTGCCAGTCTCACAGGGAACACTGAAGCTTTCTTT. The chain employs TRBV19 and TRBJ1-1, with D possibly matching TRBD1 (5 bases). Germline V lookup: CDR1 LNHDA, CDR2 SQIVND (reference sequence). This CDR3 has 12 amino acids. The ends were cut back, 8 bases at V and 1 base at J, with 8 bases in the middle.

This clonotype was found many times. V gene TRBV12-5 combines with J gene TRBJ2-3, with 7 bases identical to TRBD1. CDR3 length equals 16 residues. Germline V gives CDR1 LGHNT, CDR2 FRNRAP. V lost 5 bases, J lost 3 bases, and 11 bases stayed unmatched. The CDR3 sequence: CASGGYRGYETDTQYF. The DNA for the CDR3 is TGTGCTAGTGGTGGGTACAGGGGATATGAGACAGATACGCAGTATTTT.

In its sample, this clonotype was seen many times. CDR3 sequence (DNA): TGTGCCAGCAGTTCCCGGGGTGGGGGGCCGTACAATGAGCAGTTCTTC. Translating it yields CASSSRGGGPYNEQFF. The V call is TRBV2, the J call TRBJ2-1, with D perhaps being TRBD1 or TRBD2 (6 bases each). V was pared by 5 bases and J by 4 bases, with 18 bases between. Per germline, CDR1 SNHLY and CDR2 FYNNEI. The CDR3 runs 16 residues.

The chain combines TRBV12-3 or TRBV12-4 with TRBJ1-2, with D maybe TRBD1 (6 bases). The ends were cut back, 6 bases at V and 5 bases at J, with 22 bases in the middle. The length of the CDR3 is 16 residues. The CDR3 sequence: CASRTRRPGHSYGYTF. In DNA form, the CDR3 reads TGTGCCAGCAGGACCCGAAGGCCGGGACACTCGTATGGCTACACCTTC.

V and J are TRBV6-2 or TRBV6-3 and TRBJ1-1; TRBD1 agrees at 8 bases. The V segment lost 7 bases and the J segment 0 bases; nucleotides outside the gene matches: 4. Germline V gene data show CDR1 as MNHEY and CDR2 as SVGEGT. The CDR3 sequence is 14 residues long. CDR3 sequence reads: CASTRDRMNTEAFF. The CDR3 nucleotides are TGTGCCAGCACCCGGGACAGGATGAACACTGAAGCTTTCTTT.

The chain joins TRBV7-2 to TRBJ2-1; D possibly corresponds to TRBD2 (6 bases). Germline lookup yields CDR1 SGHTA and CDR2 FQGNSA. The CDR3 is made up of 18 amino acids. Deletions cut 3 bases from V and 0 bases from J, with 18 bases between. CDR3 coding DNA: TGTGCCAGCAGCTTCCTCACCTCTAGCGCGAGCTCCTACAATGAGCAGTTCTTC. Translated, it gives CASSFLTSSASSYNEQFF.

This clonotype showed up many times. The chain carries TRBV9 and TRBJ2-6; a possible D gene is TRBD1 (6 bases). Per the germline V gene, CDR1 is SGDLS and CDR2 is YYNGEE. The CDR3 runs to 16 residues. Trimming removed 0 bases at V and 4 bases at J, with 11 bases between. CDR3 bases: TGTGCCAGCAGCGTAGGGCCAGGGGTAGGGGCCAACGTCCTGACTTTC. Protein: CASSVGPGVGANVLTF.

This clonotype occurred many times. CDR3 coding DNA: TGTGCCAGCAGCACGGAGGGCGGGTTGGACACTGAAGCTTTCTTT. Protein: CASSTEGGLDTEAFF. The V call is TRBV2, the J call TRBJ1-1, with D hard to call. Trimming removed 6 bases from V and 3 bases from J, with 17 bases in between. The length of the CDR3 is 15 residues. CDR1 is SNHLY and CDR2 is FYNNEI in the germline V gene.

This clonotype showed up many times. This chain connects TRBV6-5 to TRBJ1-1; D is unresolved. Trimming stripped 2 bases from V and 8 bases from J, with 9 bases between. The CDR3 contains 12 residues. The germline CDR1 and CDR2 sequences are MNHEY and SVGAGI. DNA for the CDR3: TGTGCCAGCAGTTACCTCCGCTTCGAAGCTTTCTTT. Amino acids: CASSYLRFEAFF.

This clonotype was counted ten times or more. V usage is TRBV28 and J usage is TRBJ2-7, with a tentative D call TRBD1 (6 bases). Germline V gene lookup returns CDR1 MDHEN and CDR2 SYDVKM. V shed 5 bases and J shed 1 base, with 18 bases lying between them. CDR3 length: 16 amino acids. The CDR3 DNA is TGTGCCAGCAGTCGCGACAGGACCGGACTTTCCTACGAGCAGTACTTC. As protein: CASSRDRTGLSYEQYF.

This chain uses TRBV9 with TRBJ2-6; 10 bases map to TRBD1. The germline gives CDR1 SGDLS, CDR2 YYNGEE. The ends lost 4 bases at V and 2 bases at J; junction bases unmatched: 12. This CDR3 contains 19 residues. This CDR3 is CASSIIPGQGLTGANVLTF. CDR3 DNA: TGTGCCAGCAGCATCATTCCGGGACAGGGGTTAACTGGGGCCAACGTCCTGACTTTC.